This T cell receptor (beta chain) derives from a study of shared clonotypes between healthy human individuals. Looking at the study overall: Three CD4 naive, three CD4 memory, two CD8 naive and one CD8 memory plate were used per donor.

Clones were sequenced by immunoSEQ multiplex PCR, and TCRdb holds only the in-frame ones, with some missing. The repertoire consists of around 370,000 clones, with 95% to 97% occurring once and the leading ten covering 0.32%. This clone has just one count. The trim removed 4 bases at V and 7 bases at J, leaving 17 bases unmatched. Germline assignment: CDR1 SGDLS and CDR2 YYNGEE. This CDR3 spans 16 amino acids. The sequenced sample was memory CD8+ T cells sorted from blood. This sample's subset: CD45RO+ cells pooled with CCR7-negative TemRA cells. This TCR derives from a man aged 25 to 40 in good health. V gene TRBV9 combines with J gene TRBJ2-7, with 7 positions matching TRBD2. CDR3 nucleotide sequence: TGTGCCAGCAGCCCACAATTAATGGGGGGAGCGGGAGAGCAGTACTTC. Amino acids: CASSPQLMGGAGEQYF. The full variable domain, in which reference TRBV9 and TRBJ2-7 provide the parts outside the CDR3, is DSGVTQTPKHLITATGQRVTLRCSPRSGDLSVYWYQQSLDQGLQFLIQYYNGEERAKGNILERFSAQQFPDLHSELNLSSLELGDSALYFCASSPQLMGGAGEQYFGPGTRLTVT.